The TCR beta chain under discussion was sequenced for a study of blood T cell repertoires in COVID-19. Whole-study context: There were acute and convalescent COVID-19 samples, and they came from the United States, Italy and Spain. T cells, B-cell-depleted T cells, or PBMCs supplied cDNA or gDNA.

Per the original methods: Estimates of nucleated cell counts were drawn from the amplification of reference gene primers. Clones were read by immunoSEQ multiplex PCR, and TCRdb kept only the in-frame ones, dropping some. The V and J calls and clone size come from that table; D and trimming were worked out from the DNA. The data contain about 110,000 clones, roughly 71% of them singletons. Trimming stripped 1 base from V and 2 bases from J, with 4 bases between. This CDR3 has 13 residues. Per germline, CDR1 SGDLS and CDR2 YYNGEE. Worth noting for this clone: The sample has other DNA sequences that encode this CDR3 too.

V is TRBV9 and J is TRBJ2-1; D gene uncertain. The sequence was collected from an elderly man with acute or convalescent COVID-19. What was sequenced was peripheral blood. For the CDR3, the DNA is TGTGCCAGCAGCGTAACACCCTACAATGAGCAGTTCTTC. It encodes CASSVTPYNEQFF.